These 4 T cell receptor beta chains were all obtained from the same sample, sequenced in a study of blood T cell repertoires in COVID-19. The data were produced by immunoSEQ multiplex PCR, yet TCRdb's version contains in-frame clones alone and is incomplete. The table has about 60,000 clones, 82% seen once. Sequencing was done on a sample of peripheral blood. These receptors came from a woman older than 75 with acute or convalescent COVID-19.

This sequence joins TRBV4-1 and TRBJ1-4; no definite D call. The germline V gene has CDR1 MGHRA and CDR2 YSYEKL. CDR3 length equals 15 residues. V shed 3 bases and J shed 0 bases, with 8 bases lying between them. DNA for the CDR3: TGCGCCAGCAGCCAGCCCGGGGCAACTAATGAAAAACTGTTTTTT. Amino acids: CASSQPGATNEKLFF.

The chain joins TRBV28 to TRBJ1-6; 8 bases match TRBD1. Losses at the gene ends were 4 bases for V and 9 bases for J; bases not matched to a gene: 8. Germline CDR1 reads MDHEN; CDR2 reads SYDVKM. The CDR3 runs 15 residues. Here the CDR3 reads CASSSPTGVGSPLHF. CDR3 nucleotides: TGTGCCAGCAGTTCCCCGACAGGGGTAGGTTCACCCCTCCACTTT.

The V and J genes are TRBV28 and TRBJ1-1; weak D call: TRBD1 (5 bases). CDR3 size: 15 residues. The germline CDR1 and CDR2 sequences are MDHEN and SYDVKM. The ends were cut back, 1 base at V and 6 bases at J, with 15 bases in the middle. CDR3 protein: CASSLSLSGGAEAFF. The CDR3 DNA sequence: TGTGCCAGCAGTTTATCTTTGTCCGGGGGGGCTGAAGCTTTCTTT.

DNA for the CDR3: TGTGCCAGCTCACCGCCGGGACTAGCGGGCCAAGAGACCCAGTACTTC. It codes for CASSPPGLAGQETQYF. The chain carries TRBV18 and TRBJ2-5; 12 positions match TRBD2. The CDR3 has 16 residues. J gave up 1 base and V 3 bases, and 3 bases lay outside the gene matches. Germline CDR1 and CDR2: KGHSH and LQKENI.